The 22 T cell receptor beta chains given below trace back to one sample, sequenced in a study of cytotoxic CD8 clonotypes in ibrutinib-treated CLL. Profiling relied on immunoSEQ multiplex PCR, and the TCRdb table lists in-frame clones only, not all of them. The sample records some 200,000 clones, 65% to 80% being singletons. The sequences come from PBMCs, collected after 12 months of ibrutinib treatment. All receptors derive from a human donor with chronic lymphocytic leukemia.

The gene calls are TRBV28 and TRBJ1-4, with TRBD1 as a possible D gene (5 bases). The CDR3 has 14 amino acids. The V end lost 5 bases, the J end lost 10 bases, and 17 bases lay between the germline ends. Germline V gene sequence: CDR1 MDHEN, CDR2 SYDVKM. CDR3: CASSLGTLKGKLFF. The CDR3 region has the DNA TGTGCCAGCAGTCTGGGGACTTTGAAGGGAAAACTGTTTTTT.

In nucleotides, the CDR3 is TGTGCCAGCAGCTCCCCTGGCTACACCTTC. This codes for CASSSPGYTF. The chain joins TRBV5-5 to TRBJ1-2; D is unclear. Germline CDR1 and CDR2: SGHKS and YYEKEE (reference sequence). The CDR3 runs 10 residues. Trimming took 3 bases from V and 7 from J, leaving 4 bases between them.

The chain carries TRBV4-2 and TRBJ2-7; 9 bases map to TRBD2. This CDR3 comprises 14 residues. The junction had 3 bases not matched to a gene; V was cut back by 6 bases and J by 0 bases. Germline V lookup: CDR1 LGHNA, CDR2 YNFKEQ. The CDR3 DNA follows: TGTGCCAGCAGGATAGCGGGAGACTCCTACGAGCAGTACTTC. Translating gives CASRIAGDSYEQYF.

The CDR3 region is CASSFDSNQPQHF. The CDR3 coding sequence is TGTGCCAGCAGCTTTGACAGCAATCAGCCCCAGCATTTT. This chain connects TRBV7-3 to TRBJ1-5; unclear D gene. The CDR3 extends over 13 amino acids. V was cut by 3 bases and J by 1 base, with 4 bases left in between. Germline V gene data show CDR1 as SGHTA and CDR2 as FQGTGA.

This chain uses TRBV7-9 with TRBJ1-1; 7 positions agree with TRBD1. CDR1 is SEHNR and CDR2 is FQNEAQ in the germline V gene (reference sequence). V gave up 5 bases and J gave up 7 bases; unmatched junction bases: 7. This CDR3 region has 13 residues. CDR3 sequence reads: CASSPGGIFEAFF. The CDR3, as DNA: TGTGCCAGCAGCCCAGGGGGGATCTTTGAAGCTTTCTTT.

The gene calls are TRBV5-1 and TRBJ2-5; D could derive from TRBD1 or TRBD2 (5 bases each). CDR1 and CDR2 (germline): SGHRS, YFSETQ. Deletions cut 2 bases from V and 4 bases from J, with 12 bases between. This CDR3 contains 14 residues. The CDR3 nucleotides are TGCGCCAGCAGCTTCAGAGTTGGGGGAGAGACCCAGTACTTC. As protein: CASSFRVGGETQYF.

V and J are TRBV5-4 and TRBJ1-3, with a possible D match to TRBD1 (6 bases). Trimming left V 0 bases short and J 3 bases short, with 16 bases between. CDR3 length: 17 amino acids. CDR1 and CDR2 from the germline V gene are SGHNT and YYREEE (reference sequence). In DNA, the CDR3 is TGTGCCAGCAGCTTGGACTTTGGCAGGGGATATGGAAACACCATATATTTT. Its protein product is CASSLDFGRGYGNTIYF.

The chain links TRBV19 to TRBJ2-2; D not certain. Per germline, CDR1 LNHDA and CDR2 SQIVND (reference sequence). CDR3 length: 12 amino acids. CDR3 region: CGARSYTGELFF. For the CDR3, the DNA is TGTGGAGCCCGTAGTTACACCGGGGAGCTGTTTTTT.

The chain employs TRBV9 and TRBJ1-3; a possible D gene is TRBD1 (5 bases). There are 17 residues in the CDR3. With 0 bases removed from V and 0 bases from J, the gap between germline ends came to 13 bases. CDR1 is SGDLS, CDR2 YYNGEE, per germline. The CDR3: CASSVEVRAASGNTIYF. CDR3 DNA: TGTGCCAGCAGCGTAGAGGTCAGGGCGGCCTCTGGAAACACCATATATTTT.

The rearrangement links TRBV4-1 to TRBJ1-5, with D unclear. CDR1 is MGHRA, CDR2 YSYEKL, per germline. The V gene lost 0 bases and the J gene lost 4 bases, with 13 bases spanning the gap. There are 16 residues in the CDR3. For the CDR3, the DNA is TGCGCCAGCAGCCAAGATTCTGGTAGCCTTAATCAGCCCCAGCATTTT. Translation gives CASSQDSGSLNQPQHF.

This clone came up a few times. The chain joins TRBV14 to TRBJ2-1, with TRBD1 as a possible D gene (5 bases). Germline CDR1 SGHDN, CDR2 FVKESK. Trimming took 2 bases from V and 3 from J, leaving 11 bases between them. The CDR3 has 15 amino acids. The CDR3 protein is CASSQMGLGYNEQFF. The DNA of the CDR3 is TGTGCCAGCAGCCAAATGGGGCTGGGCTACAATGAGCAGTTCTTC.

The chain joins TRBV5-4 to TRBJ1-2, with D possibly TRBD1 on 6 matching bases. Between the trimmed V and J ends, which lost 0 bases and 8 bases, there was a span of 14 bases. The CDR3 is 14 amino acids. Germline lookup yields CDR1 SGHNT and CDR2 YYREEE (reference sequence). DNA for the CDR3: TGTGCCAGCAGCTTGGTAACAGGGTGGCAGGGCTACACCTTC. It encodes CASSLVTGWQGYTF.

V gene TRBV6-1 combines with J gene TRBJ1-5; D gene ambiguous. The V gene lost 6 bases and the J gene lost 6 bases, with 6 bases spanning the gap. Germline-derived CDR1 and CDR2 are MNHNS and SASEGT. The CDR3 extends over 11 amino acids. This CDR3 reads CASRDSQPQHF. The DNA for the CDR3 is TGTGCCAGCAGAGACTCTCAGCCCCAGCATTTT.

This chain links TRBV6-5 with TRBJ1-2; tentatively, D is TRBD1 (5 bases). The V and J ends lost 2 bases and 2 bases respectively, with 15 bases between them. This CDR3 contains 16 residues. CDR1 is MNHEY and CDR2 is SVGAGI in the germline V gene. The CDR3 sequence: CASSYLLGRSNYGYTF. The CDR3 DNA sequence: TGTGCCAGCAGTTACCTATTGGGACGATCCAACTATGGCTACACCTTC.

The table lists this clone with a few counts. The V gene is TRBV2, the J gene TRBJ2-2; a weak D match, TRBD1 (6 bases). The germline CDR1 and CDR2 sequences are SNHLY and FYNNEI. This CDR3 contains 14 residues. V lost 6 bases, J lost 8 bases, and 16 bases lay in between. The CDR3 is CASSADSYEGELFF. CDR3 coding DNA: TGTGCCAGCAGCGCGGACAGTTATGAAGGGGAGCTGTTTTTT.

A note on this clone: The same CDR3 also results from other DNA sequences found in this sample. This chain links TRBV5-6 with TRBJ1-1; 10 bases match TRBD1. V was pared by 4 bases and J by 4 bases, with 4 bases of the junction left unmatched. The CDR3 has 14 amino acids. The germline V gene encodes CDR1 SGHDT and CDR2 YYEEEE. This chain's CDR3 is CASSLGQGITEAFF. The CDR3 DNA sequence: TGTGCCAGCAGCCTGGGACAGGGGATCACTGAAGCTTTCTTT. Full variable domain (outside the CDR3, taken from reference TRBV5-6 and TRBJ1-1): DAGVTQSPTHLIKTRGQQVTLRCSPKSGHDTVSWYQQALGQGPQFIFQYYEEEERQRGNFPDRFSGHQFPNYSSELNVNALLLGDSALYLCASSLGQGITEAFFGQGTRLTVV.

The V and J genes are TRBV13 and TRBJ2-5; D possibly matches TRBD1 or TRBD2 (5 bases each). CDR1 and CDR2 from the germline V gene are PRHDT and FYEKMQ (reference sequence). CDR3 length equals 16 residues. V was cut by 6 bases and J by 0 bases, with 17 bases left in between. Here the CDR3 DNA reads TGTGCCAGCAGGCCCCGGCCAGGGACCTACCAAGAGACCCAGTACTTC. Protein sequence: CASRPRPGTYQETQYF.

This chain joins TRBV4-3 and TRBJ1-2; no clear D. The CDR3 length is 12 residues. V shed 1 base and J shed 5 bases, with 5 bases lying between them. Germline V gene data show CDR1 as LGHNA and CDR2 as YSLEER. CDR3 nucleotide sequence: TGCGCCAGCAGCCAAGGGAGATATGGCTACACCTTC. It yields the protein CASSQGRYGYTF.

This clone is a singleton in its sample. V is TRBV7-6 and J is TRBJ1-4; D is ambiguous. Trimming took off 3 bases at V and 5 bases at J, with 10 bases between the two ends. Germline V CDR1 and CDR2: SGHVS, FNYEAQ. The length of the CDR3 is 14 residues. The CDR3: CASSLRPGNEKLFF. The CDR3 DNA reads as TGTGCCAGCAGCTTGAGACCGGGAAATGAAAAACTGTTTTTT.

This clone was detected a few times. The chain employs TRBV2 and TRBJ1-3; D might be TRBD1 (6 bases). The germline V gene has CDR1 SNHLY and CDR2 FYNNEI. V was pared by 6 bases and J by 0 bases, with 15 bases between. This CDR3 has 16 residues. CDR3 in amino acids: CASSNNRVLSGNTIYF. The DNA for the CDR3 is TGTGCCAGCAGCAACAACAGGGTCCTCTCTGGAAACACCATATATTTT.

Only a few counts were recorded for this clone. The chain uses TRBV6-5 and TRBJ1-3; D perhaps matches TRBD1 (5 bases). The germline CDR1 and CDR2 sequences are MNHEY and SVGAGI. The V end was cut by 5 bases, the J end by 4 bases, with 12 bases between. The CDR3 consists of 14 residues. The CDR3 protein is CASSDGGKGNTIYF. In nucleotides, the CDR3 is TGTGCCAGCAGTGACGGGGGAAAGGGAAACACCATATATTTT.

The J gene is TRBJ1-3, the V gene TRBV5-1, with D perhaps TRBD1 (5 bases). Germline V CDR1 and CDR2: SGHRS, YFSETQ. V was pared by 3 bases and J by 0 bases, with 16 bases between. The CDR3 spans 17 residues. DNA for the CDR3: TGCGCCAGCAGCTACAGGCCGGGGATAACCTCTGGAAACACCATATATTTT. This gives the protein CASSYRPGITSGNTIYF.